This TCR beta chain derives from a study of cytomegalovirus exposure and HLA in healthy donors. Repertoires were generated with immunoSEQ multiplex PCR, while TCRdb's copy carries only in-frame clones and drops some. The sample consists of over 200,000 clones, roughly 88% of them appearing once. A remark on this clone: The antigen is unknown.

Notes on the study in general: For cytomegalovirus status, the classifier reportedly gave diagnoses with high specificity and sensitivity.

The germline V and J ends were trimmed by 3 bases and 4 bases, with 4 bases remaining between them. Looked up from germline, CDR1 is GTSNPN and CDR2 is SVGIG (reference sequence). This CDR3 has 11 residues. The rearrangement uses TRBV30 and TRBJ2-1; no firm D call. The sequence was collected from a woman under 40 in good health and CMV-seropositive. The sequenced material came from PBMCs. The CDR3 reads CAWSFYNEQFF. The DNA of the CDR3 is TGTGCCTGGAGCTTTTACAATGAGCAGTTCTTC. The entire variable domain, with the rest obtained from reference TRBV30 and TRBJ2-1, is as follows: SQTIHQWPATLVQPVGSPLSLECTVEGTSNPNLYWYRQAAGRGLQLLFYSVGIGQISSEVPQNLSASRPQDRQFILSSKKLLLSDSGFYLCAWSFYNEQFFGPGTRLTVL.